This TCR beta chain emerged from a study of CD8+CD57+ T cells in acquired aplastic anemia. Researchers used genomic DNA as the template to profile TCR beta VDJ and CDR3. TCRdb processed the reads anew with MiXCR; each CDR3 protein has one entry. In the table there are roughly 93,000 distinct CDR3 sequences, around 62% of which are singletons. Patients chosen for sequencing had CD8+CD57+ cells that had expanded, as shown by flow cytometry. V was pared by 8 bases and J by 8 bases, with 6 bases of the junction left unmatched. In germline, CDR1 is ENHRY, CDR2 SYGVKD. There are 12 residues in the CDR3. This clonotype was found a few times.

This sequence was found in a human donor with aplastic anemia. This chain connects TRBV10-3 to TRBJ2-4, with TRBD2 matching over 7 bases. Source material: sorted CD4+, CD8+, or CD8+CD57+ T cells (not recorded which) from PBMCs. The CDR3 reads CAIGEGWDIQYF. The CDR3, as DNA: TGTGCCATCGGGGAGGGATGGGACATTCAGTACTTC.